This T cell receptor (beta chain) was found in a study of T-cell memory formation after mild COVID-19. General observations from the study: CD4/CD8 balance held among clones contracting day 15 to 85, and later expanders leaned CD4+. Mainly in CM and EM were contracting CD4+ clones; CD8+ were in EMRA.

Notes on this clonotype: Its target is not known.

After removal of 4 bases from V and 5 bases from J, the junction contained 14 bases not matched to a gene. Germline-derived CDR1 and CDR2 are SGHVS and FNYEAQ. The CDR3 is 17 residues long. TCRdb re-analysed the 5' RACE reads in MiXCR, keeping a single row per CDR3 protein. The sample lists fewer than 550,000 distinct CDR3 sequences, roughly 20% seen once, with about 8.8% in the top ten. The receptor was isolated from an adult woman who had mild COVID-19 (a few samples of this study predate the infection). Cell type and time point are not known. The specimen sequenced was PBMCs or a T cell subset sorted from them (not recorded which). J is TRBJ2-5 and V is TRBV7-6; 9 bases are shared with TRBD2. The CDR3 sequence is CASSSRNLREGWETQYF. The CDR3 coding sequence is TGTGCCAGCAGCTCCCGGAACCTGCGGGAGGGCTGGGAGACCCAGTACTTC.